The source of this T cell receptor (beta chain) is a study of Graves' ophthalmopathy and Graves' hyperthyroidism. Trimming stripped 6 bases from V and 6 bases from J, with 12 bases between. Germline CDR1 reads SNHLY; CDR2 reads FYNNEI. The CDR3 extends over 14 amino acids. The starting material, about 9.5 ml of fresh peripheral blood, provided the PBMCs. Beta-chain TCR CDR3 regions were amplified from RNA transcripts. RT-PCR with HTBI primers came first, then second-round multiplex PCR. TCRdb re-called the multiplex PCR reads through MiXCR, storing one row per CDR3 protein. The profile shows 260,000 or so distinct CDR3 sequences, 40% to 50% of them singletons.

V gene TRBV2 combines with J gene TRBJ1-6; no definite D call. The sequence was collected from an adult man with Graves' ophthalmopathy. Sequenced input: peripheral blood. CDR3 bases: TGTGCCAGCAGCCAATGGGTCCTTAATTCACCCCTCCACTTT. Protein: CASSQWVLNSPLHF.